The clone carrying this TCR beta chain was recorded many times. Its antigen is not known. TCRdb reprocessed the 5' RACE reads via MiXCR and lists one record per CDR3 protein. The sample has 150,000 to 200,000 distinct CDR3 sequences, under 14% seen once. This sample is part of a study of T-cell memory formation after mild COVID-19. About the research overall: Largely donor-specific TCR clusters were found. Findings and limits, study-wide: Among contracting clones, CD4+ were mainly CM/EM and CD8+ enriched in EMRA. While clones contracting from day 15 to 85 were balanced between CD4 and CD8, later expanders leaned CD4+. Researchers found some responding clones in pre-infection memory, a sign that cross-reactive memory joined.

Sequencing was carried out using PBMCs or a T cell subset sorted from them (not recorded which). This clonotype was sampled from a man aged 18 to 35 who had mild COVID-19 (a few samples of this study predate the infection). Cell type and time point are not known.

The CDR3 bases are TGTGCCAGCAGTTACCGGGACGGGTTGAAGAACACTGAAGCTTTCTTT. Translation: CASSYRDGLKNTEAFF. V usage is TRBV12-3 or TRBV12-4 and J usage is TRBJ1-1, with D perhaps TRBD1 (5 bases). The CDR3 runs to 16 residues. Trimming left V 4 bases short and J 1 base short, with 16 bases between.